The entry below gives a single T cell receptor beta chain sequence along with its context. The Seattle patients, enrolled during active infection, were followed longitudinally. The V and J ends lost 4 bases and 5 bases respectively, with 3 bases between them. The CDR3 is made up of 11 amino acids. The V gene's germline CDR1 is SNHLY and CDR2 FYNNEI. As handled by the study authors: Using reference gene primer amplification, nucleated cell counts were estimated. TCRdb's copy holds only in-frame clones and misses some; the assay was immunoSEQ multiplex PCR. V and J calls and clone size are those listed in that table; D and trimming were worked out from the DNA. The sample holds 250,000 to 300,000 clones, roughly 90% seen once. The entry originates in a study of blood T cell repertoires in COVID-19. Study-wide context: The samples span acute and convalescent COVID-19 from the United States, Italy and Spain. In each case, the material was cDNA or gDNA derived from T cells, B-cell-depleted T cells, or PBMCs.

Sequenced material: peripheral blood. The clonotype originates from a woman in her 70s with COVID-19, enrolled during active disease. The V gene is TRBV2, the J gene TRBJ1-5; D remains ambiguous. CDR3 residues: CASSGDQPQHF. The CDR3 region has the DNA TGTGCCAGCAGTGGAGATCAGCCCCAGCATTTT.